Shown below are 27 T cell receptor beta chains from a single sample sequenced in a study of control samples from healthy donors and cancer patients. Repertoires were generated with immunoSEQ multiplex PCR, while TCRdb's copy carries only in-frame clones and drops some. The sample consists of about 61,000 clones, 90% of them appearing once. The sequenced material came from PBMCs. The receptors originated from a man aged 55 to 70 with colorectal cancer.

The CDR3 coding sequence is TGCGCCAGCAGCCAGCGGACAGAGAACTCCTACGAGCAGTACTTC. Protein: CASSQRTENSYEQYF. V gene TRBV4-1 combines with J gene TRBJ2-7; D is possibly TRBD1 (6 bases). The CDR3 covers 15 residues. The V end was cut by 3 bases, the J end by 0 bases, with 12 bases between. Per the germline V gene, CDR1 is MGHRA and CDR2 is YSYEKL.

This clone was seen a few times. The chain links TRBV27 to TRBJ2-2, with D possibly TRBD2 on 6 matching bases. V was shortened by 6 bases and J by 4 bases, with 15 bases between the two germline ends. CDR3 length: 15 amino acids. CDR1 is MNHEY, CDR2 SMNVEV, per germline (reference sequence). The CDR3 protein is CASRIQRAATGELFF. DNA of the CDR3: TGTGCCAGCAGAATCCAGCGGGCGGCCACCGGGGAGCTGTTTTTT.

The V gene is TRBV18, the J gene TRBJ2-5, with TRBD1 matching over 7 bases. The CDR3 consists of 14 residues. Losses at the gene ends were 3 bases for V and 2 bases for J; bases not matched to a gene: 3. Germline values: CDR1 KGHSH, CDR2 LQKENI. The CDR3 loop is CASSPGTAQETQYF. The DNA of the CDR3 is TGTGCCAGCTCACCTGGGACAGCTCAAGAGACCCAGTACTTC.

The chain combines TRBV10-1 with TRBJ1-6; weak D call: TRBD1 (5 bases). The V gene lost 5 bases and the J gene lost 5 bases, with 10 bases spanning the gap. Germline CDR1 and CDR2: WNHNN and SYGVQD (reference sequence). The CDR3 totals 14 residues. The CDR3 spells CASSRDGNNSPLHF. The CDR3 DNA reads as TGCGCCAGCAGTCGGGACGGTAATAATTCACCCCTCCACTTT.

Only a few counts were recorded for this clone. This chain connects TRBV4-1 to TRBJ2-1; TRBD2 aligns across 12 bases. The CDR3 is 17 amino acids. J was trimmed by 4 bases and V by 4 bases; bases with no gene match: 8. The germline CDR1 and CDR2 sequences are MGHRA and YSYEKL. In DNA form, the CDR3 reads TGCGCCAGCAGCCGTGCCGGGACTAGCGGGTTATACAATGAGCAGTTCTTC. Amino acid sequence: CASSRAGTSGLYNEQFF.

The genes are TRBV3-1 (or the pseudogene TRBV3-2) and TRBJ1-1, with TRBD1 identical over 7 bases. Germline V gene sequence: CDR1 LGHDT, CDR2 YNNKEL (reference sequence). The CDR3 loop spans 12 amino acids. Trimming took 1 base from V and 11 from J; bases not matched to a gene: 4. The CDR3 nucleotides read TGTGCCAGCAGCCAAGGACAGGGTGGGGCTTTCTTT. Protein: CASSQGQGGAFF.

This clone was seen once. The CDR3 region has the DNA TGTGCCAGCAACCTCGGAGATGAAAAACTGTTTTTT. This codes for CASNLGDEKLFF. This chain joins TRBV28 and TRBJ1-4; D remains ambiguous. CDR1 is MDHEN, CDR2 SYDVKM, per germline. V was cut by 7 bases and J by 6 bases, with 9 bases left in between. This CDR3 is 12 amino acids long.

The V and J genes are TRBV9 and TRBJ2-3; 13 bases agree with TRBD2. Trimming removed 2 bases from V and 1 base from J; junction bases left unmatched: 1. CDR3 size: 16 residues. The germline gives CDR1 SGDLS, CDR2 YYNGEE. DNA for the CDR3: TGTGCCAGCAGCGTGGGGACTAGCGGGGGCACAGATACGCAGTATTTT. It yields the protein CASSVGTSGGTDTQYF.

Concerning this clone: The sample carries other DNA sequences with the same CDR3. The V and J genes are TRBV5-1 and TRBJ2-2; TRBD2 matches 7 bases. There are 15 residues in the CDR3. Germline assignment: CDR1 SGHRS and CDR2 YFSETQ. Trimming removed 2 bases from V and 5 bases from J; junction bases left unmatched: 6. CDR3 sequence (DNA): TGCGCCAGCAGCTTTAAGTCCGGGGGGACCGGGGAGCTGTTTTTT. Translating it yields CASSFKSGGTGELFF.

The rearrangement links TRBV4-1 to TRBJ1-1; D is uncertain. The CDR3 is made up of 14 amino acids. CDR1 is MGHRA, CDR2 YSYEKL, per germline. V lost 1 base and J 1 base, leaving 7 bases between the germline ends. CDR3 region: CASSQVGGNTEAFF. Here the CDR3 DNA reads TGCGCCAGCAGCCAAGTAGGAGGGAACACTGAAGCTTTCTTT.

The chain is built from TRBV6-5 and TRBJ2-7; 8 positions agree with TRBD2. The J segment lost 2 bases and the V segment lost 2 bases, leaving 2 bases of the junction unmatched. CDR3 length equals 14 residues. Per the germline V gene, CDR1 is MNHEY and CDR2 is SVGAGI. CDR3 bases: TGTGCCAGCAGTTACGGCGGGGGGCCCTACGAGCAGTACTTC. Its translation is CASSYGGGPYEQYF.

The chain carries TRBV2 and TRBJ1-4; 7 bases agree with TRBD1. The ends lost 6 bases at V and 2 bases at J; junction bases unmatched: 6. Germline V gives CDR1 SNHLY, CDR2 FYNNEI. The CDR3 length is 15 residues. The CDR3 coding sequence is TGTGCCAGCAGGGGGAGGGGGCGGACTAATGAAAAACTGTTTTTT. Translation gives CASRGRGRTNEKLFF. The whole variable domain, remainder taken from reference TRBV2 and TRBJ1-4, is EPEVTQTPSHQVTQMGQEVILRCVPISNHLYFYWYRQILGQKVEFLVSFYNNEISEKSEIFDDQFSVERPDGSNFTLKIRSTKLEDSAMYFCASRGRGRTNEKLFFGSGTQLSVL.

This chain uses TRBV7-9 with TRBJ2-7, with 7 bases matching TRBD2. With V trimmed by 11 bases and J by 0 bases, 19 bases remained unmatched. The CDR3 has 17 amino acids. Germline-derived CDR1 and CDR2 are SEHNR and FQNEAQ (reference sequence). The DNA of the CDR3 is TGTGCCTCCGGAGAGGGGAGGATCGGGACTAACTCCTACGAGCAGTACTTC. Translated: CASGEGRIGTNSYEQYF.

The rearrangement joins TRBV9 to TRBJ1-1; 9 bases line up with TRBD1. V shed 4 bases and J 1 base; nucleotides not matched to a gene: 5. The CDR3 runs to 15 residues. Germline CDR1 is SGDLS and CDR2 is YYNGEE. In nucleotides, the CDR3 is TGTGCCAGCAGCCCCGGGGACAGGGCGAACACTGAAGCTTTCTTT. As protein: CASSPGDRANTEAFF.

This chain joins TRBV11-2 and TRBJ2-3; D is possibly TRBD2 (5 bases). The V end lost 2 bases, the J end lost 6 bases, and 18 bases lay between the germline ends. The length of the CDR3 is 16 residues. Germline CDR1 SGHAT, CDR2 FQNNGV. The CDR3 region has the DNA TGTGCCAGCAGCTTAATAGGATATGGCGGGCGGGATACGCAGTATTTT. This gives the protein CASSLIGYGGRDTQYF. Filled out from reference TRBV11-2 and TRBJ2-3, the complete variable domain reads EAGVAQSPRYKIIEKRQSVAFWCNPISGHATLYWYQQILGQGPKLLIQFQNNGVVDDSQLPKDRFSAERLKGVDSTLKIQPAKLEDSAVYLCASSLIGYGGRDTQYFGPGTRLTVL.

The V gene is TRBV9, the J gene TRBJ1-4; D possibly corresponds to TRBD1 (5 bases). The ends were cut back, 7 bases at V and 7 bases at J, with 14 bases in the middle. The CDR3 loop spans 13 amino acids. Germline-derived CDR1 and CDR2 are SGDLS and YYNGEE. CDR3 nucleotides: TGTGCCAGCCGGGGGGAGTATGGTGAAAAACTGTTTTTT. It is translated as CASRGEYGEKLFF.

The J gene is TRBJ1-4, the V gene TRBV11-2; D perhaps matches TRBD1 (5 bases). Germline V lookup: CDR1 SGHAT, CDR2 FQNNGV. CDR3 length: 14 residues. The ends were cut back, 5 bases at V and 8 bases at J, with 15 bases in the middle. This CDR3 is CASSRGGDDEKLFF. CDR3 DNA: TGTGCCAGCAGCCGTGGGGGGGACGACGAAAAACTGTTTTTT.

The rearrangement uses TRBV7-9 and TRBJ2-1; the D gene is possibly TRBD2 (6 bases). This CDR3 contains 14 residues. V lost 5 bases to trimming and J lost 8 bases, with 16 bases between them. Germline assignment: CDR1 SEHNR and CDR2 FQNEAQ (reference sequence). CDR3 residues: CASSPTGRADEQFF. CDR3 in DNA: TGTGCCAGCAGCCCTACCGGGAGAGCTGATGAGCAGTTCTTC.

The chain couples TRBV5-1 to TRBJ2-5; 10 bases agree with TRBD2. The CDR3 extends over 15 amino acids. The germline V gene encodes CDR1 SGHRS and CDR2 YFSETQ. Trimming took 3 bases from V and 4 from J; bases not matched to a gene: 6. The CDR3 DNA reads as TGCGCCAGCAGCTGGACCTTAGCGGGGGGAGAGACCCAGTACTTC. Protein: CASSWTLAGGETQYF.

The chain joins TRBV20-1 to TRBJ2-7, with D perhaps matching TRBD2 (6 bases). The CDR3 consists of 11 residues. The V gene's germline CDR1 is DFQATT and CDR2 SNEGSKA (reference sequence). The V gene lost 4 bases and the J gene lost 4 bases, with 8 bases spanning the gap. The CDR3 reads CSAMGGYEQYF. Written as DNA, the CDR3 is TGCAGTGCTATGGGGGGATACGAGCAGTACTTC.

This chain connects TRBV9 to TRBJ1-6; D not resolved. The germline V gene has CDR1 SGDLS and CDR2 YYNGEE. The CDR3 spans 16 residues. With 2 bases removed from V and 10 bases from J, the gap between germline ends came to 19 bases. The CDR3 DNA sequence: TGTGCCAGCAGCGTTTCCCACACTCGGGCAAGCTCACCCCTCCACTTT. It yields the protein CASSVSHTRASSPLHF.

This rearrangement joins TRBV30 to TRBJ2-3, with a weak D call TRBD2 (7 bases). This CDR3 comprises 15 residues. CDR1 is GTSNPN and CDR2 is SVGIG in the germline V gene (reference sequence). The V end lost 7 bases, the J end lost 0 bases, and 17 bases lay between the germline ends. The chain's CDR3 is CASQRGGSSTDTQYF. Here the CDR3 DNA reads TGTGCCTCCCAAAGGGGGGGGTCTAGCACAGATACGCAGTATTTT.

The CDR3 here is CASSGNDLVLNEQFF. CDR3 nucleotide sequence: TGTGCCAGCAGCGGGAACGATCTAGTTCTTAATGAGCAGTTCTTC. J is TRBJ2-1 and V is TRBV9; D remains ambiguous. Deletions cut 3 bases from V and 7 bases from J, with 17 bases between. Germline V gives CDR1 SGDLS, CDR2 YYNGEE. CDR3 size: 15 residues. Using reference TRBV9 and TRBJ2-1 for the parts outside the CDR3, the full variable domain is DSGVTQTPKHLITATGQRVTLRCSPRSGDLSVYWYQQSLDQGLQFLIQYYNGEERAKGNILERFSAQQFPDLHSELNLSSLELGDSALYFCASSGNDLVLNEQFFGPGTRLTVL.

V gene TRBV21-1 combines with J gene TRBJ1-6; the table's D call, TRBD1, was not checked against the DNA. TRBV21-1 is termed a pseudogene. The CDR3 is made up of 16 amino acids. CDR3 in DNA: TGTGCCAGCAGCAAGGGAGAGACAGGGCGCGATTCACCCCTCCACTTT. This codes for CASSKGETGRDSPLHF.

This clone has just one count. The rearrangement uses TRBV6-5 and TRBJ1-2; 11 bases fit TRBD1. CDR1 and CDR2 from the germline V gene are MNHEY and SVGAGI. Trimming cost V 5 bases and J 2 bases; bases outside gene matches: 4. The length of the CDR3 is 15 residues. The CDR3 DNA reads as TGTGCCAGCAGTCCCGGACAGGGGGCAAACTATGGCTACACCTTC. The encoded protein is CASSPGQGANYGYTF.

The chain joins TRBV6-1 to TRBJ1-1; possibly TRBD1 for D (5 bases). V was pared by 1 base and J by 0 bases, with 9 bases between. The CDR3 runs 15 residues. CDR1 is MNHNS, CDR2 SASEGT, per germline. In nucleotides, the CDR3 is TGTGCCAGCAGTGAAGGAGAGGGGATGAACACTGAAGCTTTCTTT. This translates into CASSEGEGMNTEAFF.

This chain connects TRBV28 to TRBJ1-5; D is unclear. The CDR3 sequence is 15 residues long. The germline V and J ends were trimmed by 2 bases and 6 bases, with 14 bases remaining between them. Germline CDR1 reads MDHEN; CDR2 reads SYDVKM. CDR3 region: CASSLLGRIGQPQHF. In nucleotides, the CDR3 is TGTGCCAGCAGTTTACTCGGCAGGATAGGTCAGCCCCAGCATTTT.